This TCR beta chain was profiled in a study of T cells in Graves' hyperthyroidism and ophthalmopathy. In its sample, this clonotype was seen many times. What was amplified from RNA transcripts were TCR beta CDR3 regions. A set of HTBI primers served as the primers for a first-round RT-PCR of the TCR CDR3. TCRdb passed the multiplex PCR reads through MiXCR, listing each CDR3 protein once. The sample records 150,000 or so distinct CDR3 sequences, around 20% being singletons. V was pared by 4 bases and J by 1 base, with 2 bases of the junction left unmatched. The CDR3 covers 14 residues. From germline, CDR1 is MNHNS and CDR2 SASEGT.

The sequencing sample was made of blood. The chain has TRBV6-1 and TRBJ2-5, with 8 bases lining up with TRBD2. The TCR sequence derives from a woman between 45 and 60 years old with Graves' hyperthyroidism that later progressed to Graves' ophthalmopathy. The chain's CDR3 is CASSGGLVQETQYF. DNA of the CDR3: TGTGCCAGCAGTGGGGGACTAGTCCAAGAGACCCAGTACTTC.